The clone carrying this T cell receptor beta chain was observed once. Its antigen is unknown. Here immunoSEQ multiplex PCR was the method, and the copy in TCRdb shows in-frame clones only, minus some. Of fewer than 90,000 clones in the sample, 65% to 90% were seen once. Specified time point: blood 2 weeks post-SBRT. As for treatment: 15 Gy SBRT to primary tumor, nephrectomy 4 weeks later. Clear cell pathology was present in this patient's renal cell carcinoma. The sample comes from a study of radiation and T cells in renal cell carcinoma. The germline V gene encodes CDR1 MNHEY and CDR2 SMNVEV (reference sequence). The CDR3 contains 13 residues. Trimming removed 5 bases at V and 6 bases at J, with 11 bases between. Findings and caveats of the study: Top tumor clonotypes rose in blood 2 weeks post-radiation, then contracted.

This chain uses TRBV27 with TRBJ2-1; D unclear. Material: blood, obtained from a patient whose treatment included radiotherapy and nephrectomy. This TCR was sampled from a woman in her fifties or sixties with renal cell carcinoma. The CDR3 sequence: CASSPIVGNEQFF. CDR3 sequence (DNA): TGTGCCAGCAGTCCCATAGTGGGCAATGAGCAGTTCTTC.